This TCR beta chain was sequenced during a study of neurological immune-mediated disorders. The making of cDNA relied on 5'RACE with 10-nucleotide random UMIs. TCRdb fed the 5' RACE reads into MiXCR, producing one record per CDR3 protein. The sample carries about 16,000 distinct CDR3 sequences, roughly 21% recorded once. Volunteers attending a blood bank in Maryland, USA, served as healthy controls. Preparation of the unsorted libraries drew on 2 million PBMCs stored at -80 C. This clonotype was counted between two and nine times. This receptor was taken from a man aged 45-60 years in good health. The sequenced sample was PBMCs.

In nucleotides, the CDR3 is TGCAGCGTTGTGGGGACTAGCGGGAGGACCTACGAGCAGTACTTC. Its protein product is CSVVGTSGRTYEQYF. This chain connects TRBV29-1 to TRBJ2-7, with 15 positions matching TRBD2. Germline CDR1 reads SQVTM; CDR2 reads ANQGSEA. The CDR3 sequence is 15 residues long. Trimming removed 4 bases from V and 2 bases from J; junction bases left unmatched: 3.